A selection of T cell receptor beta chains follows, all from one sample in a study of response to subunit inactivated influenza vaccine. One entry per CDR3 protein, called by TCRdb with MiXCR from the RT-PCR reads. The data contain roughly 290,000 distinct CDR3 sequences, around a fifth of them seen just once; the ten biggest clones take up approximately 10%. Sample: PBMCs from blood, taken approximately 20 months after vaccination. Receptor source: a man aged 45 to 70 who received an inactivated influenza vaccine. The CDR3 runs from the conserved cysteine through the conserved F or W. A D gene is named only where the DNA matches it firmly. Clone size is not always given. Where it is, it says once, few, many or a class for expanded clones.

CDR3: CASGIPGRKLFF
DNA: TGTGCCAGCGGAATCCCCGGGCGAAAACTGTTTTTT
J: TRBJ1-4
V: TRBV3-1
D: .
size: .

CDR3: CASSSQGLAGEKLFF
DNA: TGCGCCAGCAGCTCCCAGGGGTTAGCGGGTGAAAAACTGTTTTTT
J: TRBJ1-4
V: TRBV5-1
D: .
size: .

CDR3: CASSTGVNEKLFF
DNA: TGTGCCAGCAGTACAGGGGTAAATGAAAAACTGTTTTTT
J: TRBJ1-4
V: TRBV4-2
D: TRBD1
size: few

CDR3: CSARDPTVTYEQYF
DNA: TGCAGTGCTAGAGACCCTACAGTAACCTACGAGCAGTACTTC
J: TRBJ2-7
V: TRBV20-1
D: .
size: .

CDR3: CASSMGRKNQPQHF
DNA: TGTGCCAGTAGTATGGGACGGAAAAATCAGCCCCAGCATTTT
J: TRBJ1-5
V: TRBV19
D: .
size: many

CDR3: CASSLLSGGADEQFF
DNA: TGCGCCAGCAGCTTGTTAAGCGGGGGGGCGGATGAGCAGTTCTTC
J: TRBJ2-1
V: TRBV5-1
D: TRBD2
size: many

CDR3: CSASSGALRNEQFF
DNA: TGCAGTGCTAGCTCAGGGGCTTTGAGGAATGAGCAGTTCTTC
J: TRBJ2-1
V: TRBV20-1
D: .
size: few

CDR3: CAISESTGAEAFF
DNA: TGTGCCATCAGTGAGTCGACGGGGGCTGAAGCTTTCTTT
J: TRBJ1-1
V: TRBV10-3
D: .
size: many

CDR3: CASSQVDDEQFF
DNA: TGTGCCAGCAGCCAAGTGGACGATGAGCAGTTCTTC
J: TRBJ2-1
V: TRBV14
D: .
size: few

CDR3: CASSYSGIQYF
DNA: TGTGCCAGCAGCTACAGCGGCATTCAGTACTTC
J: TRBJ2-4
V: TRBV3-1
D: .
size: few

CDR3: CASSLAPGQGGLQPQHF
DNA: TGTGCCAGCAGCTTAGCGCCGGGACAGGGCGGACTACAGCCCCAGCATTTT
J: TRBJ1-5
V: TRBV7-9
D: TRBD1
size: many

CDR3: CASSPGQTNTGELFF
DNA: TGTGCCAGCTCACCGGGGCAGACGAACACCGGGGAGCTGTTTTTT
J: TRBJ2-2
V: TRBV18
D: .
size: .

CDR3: CASSYSNTGELFF
DNA: TGTGCCAGCAGTTACTCGAATACGGGGGAGCTGTTTTTT
J: TRBJ2-2
V: TRBV6-5
D: .
size: many

CDR3: CASSKTGGAQPQHF
DNA: TGTGCCAGCAGTAAGACAGGGGGGGCTCAGCCCCAGCATTTT
J: TRBJ1-5
V: TRBV12-3/TRBV12-4
D: TRBD1
size: many

CDR3: CASSLWASSYEQYF
DNA: TGTGCCAGCAGTTTATGGGCCAGCTCCTACGAGCAGTACTTC
J: TRBJ2-7
V: TRBV28
D: .
size: .

CDR3: CASSLVAVTGGWHGYTF
DNA: TGTGCCAGCAGCTTGGTGGCGGTGACAGGGGGATGGCATGGCTACACCTTC
J: TRBJ1-2
V: TRBV5-6
D: TRBD1
size: .

CDR3: CSVILAGGLYNEQFF
DNA: TGCAGCGTAATACTAGCGGGAGGACTGTACAATGAGCAGTTCTTC
J: TRBJ2-1
V: TRBV29-1
D: TRBD2
size: .

CDR3: CASSSDRGWSNQPQHF
DNA: TGTGCCAGCAGTTCAGACAGGGGTTGGAGCAATCAGCCCCAGCATTTT
J: TRBJ1-5
V: TRBV28
D: TRBD1
size: many

CDR3: CASSVVSGELFF
DNA: TGTGCCAGCAGCGTAGTGTCCGGGGAGCTGTTTTTT
J: TRBJ2-2
V: TRBV9
D: .
size: .

CDR3: CASSLEGFSTGELFF
DNA: TGTGCCAGCAGCTTAGAGGGCTTTTCAACCGGGGAGCTGTTTTTT
J: TRBJ2-2
V: TRBV7-2
D: .
size: .

CDR3: CASSRPRTGRGIYEQYF
DNA: TGTGCCAGCAGCCGACCCCGGACAGGGCGGGGAATCTACGAGCAGTACTTC
J: TRBJ2-7
V: TRBV3-1
D: TRBD1
size: .

CDR3: CASTPIGAGTDTQYF
DNA: TGTGCCAGCACACCAATCGGGGCCGGGACAGATACGCAGTATTTT
J: TRBJ2-3
V: TRBV12-3/TRBV12-4
D: .
size: .

CDR3: CASSDRGPTYEQYF
DNA: TGTGCCAGCAGTGACAGGGGCCCAACCTACGAGCAGTACTTC
J: TRBJ2-7
V: TRBV28
D: TRBD1
size: .

CDR3: CASSDGHNYGYTF
DNA: TGTGCCAGCAGCGACGGCCATAACTATGGCTACACCTTC
J: TRBJ1-2
V: TRBV7-9
D: .
size: few

CDR3: CASRDRAAQPQHF
DNA: TGTGCCAGCAGGGACAGGGCTGCTCAGCCCCAGCATTTT
J: TRBJ1-5
V: TRBV6-2/TRBV6-3
D: TRBD1
size: few

CDR3: CASSLNVPSSYNEQFF
DNA: TGTGCCAGCAGCTTGAACGTGCCCAGCTCCTACAATGAGCAGTTCTTC
J: TRBJ2-1
V: TRBV5-6
D: .
size: .

CDR3: CASSTVGGQGTEAFF
DNA: TGTGCCAGCAGCACAGTAGGGGGACAGGGGACTGAAGCTTTCTTT
J: TRBJ1-1
V: TRBV7-2
D: TRBD1
size: .

CDR3: CASSWTAGQEAFF
DNA: TGCGCCAGCAGCTGGACAGCGGGCCAGGAAGCTTTCTTT
J: TRBJ1-1
V: TRBV5-1
D: .
size: many

CDR3: CSARGQGIYEQYF
DNA: TGCAGTGCTAGAGGGCAGGGAATCTACGAGCAGTACTTC
J: TRBJ2-7
V: TRBV20-1
D: .
size: once

CDR3: CASSAYKDTQYF
DNA: TGTGCCAGCAGCGCTTACAAAGATACGCAGTATTTT
J: TRBJ2-3
V: TRBV9
D: .
size: few

CDR3: CASSLEATNGQFF
DNA: TGTGCCAGCAGCCTAGAGGCTACCAATGGGCAGTTCTTC
J: TRBJ2-1
V: TRBV7-9
D: .
size: .

CDR3: CASSRTADYNSPLHF
DNA: TGTGCCAGCTCACGGACAGCTGACTATAATTCACCCCTCCACTTT
J: TRBJ1-6
V: TRBV18
D: .
size: many

CDR3: CASSLASGAQETQYF
DNA: TGTGCCAGCAGTTTGGCGAGCGGTGCGCAAGAGACCCAGTACTTC
J: TRBJ2-5
V: TRBV12-3/TRBV12-4
D: .
size: many

CDR3: CASSSIPDGYNEQFF
DNA: TGTGCCAGCTCATCTATACCAGACGGGTACAATGAGCAGTTCTTC
J: TRBJ2-1
V: TRBV18
D: .
size: few

CDR3: CSGRDSTTDTQYF
DNA: TGCAGCGGCCGGGACTCGACCACAGATACGCAGTATTTT
J: TRBJ2-3
V: TRBV29-1
D: .
size: few

CDR3: CAIRQGTESYNEQFF
DNA: TGTGCCATCAGACAGGGGACAGAATCCTACAATGAGCAGTTCTTC
J: TRBJ2-1
V: TRBV10-3
D: TRBD1
size: few

CDR3: CASRQTSGTGDEKLFF
DNA: TGCGCCAGCAGGCAGACTTCCGGGACAGGGGACGAAAAACTGTTTTTT
J: TRBJ1-4
V: TRBV4-1
D: TRBD1
size: many

CDR3: CASSLQGEGYTF
DNA: TGTGCCAGCAGTTTACAGGGAGAAGGCTACACCTTC
J: TRBJ1-2
V: TRBV12-3/TRBV12-4
D: .
size: many

CDR3: CASGRQGPYNEQFF
DNA: TGTGCCAGCGGTCGACAGGGTCCCTACAATGAGCAGTTCTTC
J: TRBJ2-1
V: TRBV11-2
D: TRBD1
size: few

CDR3: CATSAQRSGNTIYF
DNA: TGTGCCACCAGTGCACAGCGCTCTGGAAACACCATATATTTT
J: TRBJ1-3
V: TRBV15
D: .
size: many

CDR3: CASSLSGGNTIYF
DNA: TGTGCCAGCAGTTTATCTGGTGGAAACACCATATATTTT
J: TRBJ1-3
V: TRBV12-3/TRBV12-4
D: .
size: many

CDR3: CASSLSGVLTDTQYF
DNA: TGTGCCAGCAGCTTATCAGGGGTCCTCACAGATACGCAGTATTTT
J: TRBJ2-3
V: TRBV7-9
D: .
size: few

CDR3: CASKGDLSSGNTIYF
DNA: TGTGCCAGCAAGGGGGACCTCAGCTCTGGAAACACCATATATTTT
J: TRBJ1-3
V: TRBV9
D: .
size: many

CDR3: CASSFPGTLREKLFF
DNA: TGTGCCAGCAGTTTCCCCGGGACTTTAAGGGAAAAACTGTTTTTT
J: TRBJ1-4
V: TRBV28
D: .
size: few

CDR3: CASSRQISEAFF
DNA: TGTGCCAGCAGTCGACAGATTTCAGAAGCTTTCTTT
J: TRBJ1-1
V: TRBV2
D: .
size: .

CDR3: CASKEARTEAFF
DNA: TGTGCCAGTAAGGAGGCTCGGACTGAAGCTTTCTTT
J: TRBJ1-1
V: TRBV19
D: .
size: many

CDR3: CASSLTVGAGTGELFF
DNA: TGTGCCAGCAGCTTAACCGTTGGGGCGGGTACCGGGGAGCTGTTTTTT
J: TRBJ2-2
V: TRBV7-8
D: .
size: many

CDR3: CASSSGGGTSIYEQYF
DNA: TGTGCCAGCAGCTCAGGAGGCGGGACTAGTATTTACGAGCAGTACTTC
J: TRBJ2-7
V: TRBV9
D: TRBD2
size: many

CDR3: CASSQDRKGAGETQYF
DNA: TGCGCCAGCAGCCAAGATAGAAAGGGGGCAGGCGAGACCCAGTACTTC
J: TRBJ2-5
V: TRBV4-3
D: TRBD1
size: .

CDR3: CASSFPLGTAEAFF
DNA: TGTGCCAGCAGTTTCCCGCTCGGGACAGCTGAAGCTTTCTTT
J: TRBJ1-1
V: TRBV28
D: TRBD1
size: many

CDR3: CASSQWQGSEQYF
DNA: TGTGCCAGCAGCCAATGGCAGGGGTCCGAGCAGTACTTC
J: TRBJ2-7
V: TRBV3-1
D: .
size: .

CDR3: CASSPGFGLAGDEQYF
DNA: TGTGCCAGCAGCCCGGGATTCGGACTAGCGGGAGATGAGCAGTACTTC
J: TRBJ2-7
V: TRBV9
D: TRBD2
size: .

CDR3: CASTGRRQGGNGYTF
DNA: TGTGCCAGCACAGGGAGGAGACAGGGAGGAAATGGCTACACCTTC
J: TRBJ1-2
V: TRBV7-2
D: TRBD1
size: many

CDR3: CASSLARDRFNEKLFF
DNA: TGTGCCAGCAGCTTAGCGCGGGACAGGTTCAATGAAAAACTGTTTTTT
J: TRBJ1-4
V: TRBV7-9
D: TRBD1
size: .

CDR3: CASSSTVTGLGGEKLFF
DNA: TGCGCCAGCAGCTCGACAGTTACAGGGCTCGGTGGTGAAAAACTGTTTTTT
J: TRBJ1-4
V: TRBV5-1
D: .
size: few

CDR3: CASSLRAGLATLHF
DNA: TGTGCCAGCAGCCTACGTGCGGGCCTCGCCACCCTCCACTTT
J: TRBJ1-6
V: TRBV3-1
D: .
size: few

CDR3: CASSLGLGNEQFF
DNA: TGTGCCAGCAGCTTAGGGCTGGGGAATGAGCAGTTCTTC
J: TRBJ2-1
V: TRBV7-9
D: .
size: .

CDR3: CASSFQLMNTEAFF
DNA: TGTGCCAGCAGCTTTCAGCTGATGAACACTGAAGCTTTCTTT
J: TRBJ1-1
V: TRBV5-4
D: .
size: few

CDR3: CASSFGGPPTDTQYF
DNA: TGTGCCAGCAGCTTCGGAGGGCCCCCCACAGATACGCAGTATTTT
J: TRBJ2-3
V: TRBV7-2
D: .
size: .